One sample yielded the 25 T cell receptor beta chains listed below, sequenced in a study of cytomegalovirus exposure and HLA in healthy donors. The PCR employed 60 Vbeta primers together with 13 Jbeta primers. The repertoire was sequenced with immunoSEQ multiplex PCR; TCRdb's copy has only in-frame clones and lacks some. Of about 80,000 clones listed, about 80% are singletons. The sequencing input was PBMCs. These receptors were taken from a woman between 50 and 59 years old in good health and CMV-seropositive.

Only a few counts were recorded for this clone. The V and J genes are TRBV4-1 and TRBJ2-7; D remains ambiguous. The V and J ends lost 4 bases and 2 bases respectively, with 21 bases between them. CDR3 length: 17 amino acids. Germline V gene data show CDR1 as MGHRA and CDR2 as YSYEKL. CDR3: CASSRNSRSLMAYEQYV. Here the CDR3 DNA reads TGCGCCAGCAGCCGCAACTCGAGGTCCCTTATGGCCTACGAGCAGTACGTC.

The chain links TRBV5-1 to TRBJ2-1; 11 nucleotides line up with TRBD2. The length of the CDR3 is 22 residues. The junction had 20 bases not matched to a gene; V was cut back by 3 bases and J by 0 bases. Germline V gene lookup returns CDR1 SGHRS and CDR2 YFSETQ. This CDR3 is CASSSDRSLAGGLRSSYNEQFF. For the CDR3, the DNA is TGCGCCAGCAGCTCGGACAGGTCGCTAGCGGGAGGTTTGAGAAGCTCCTACAATGAGCAGTTCTTC. The full variable domain, rest sourced from reference TRBV5-1 and TRBJ2-1, is KAGVTQTPRYLIKTRGQQVTLSCSPISGHRSVSWYQQTPGQGLQFLFEYFSETQRNKGNFPGRFSGRQFSNSRSEMNVSTLELGDSALYLCASSSDRSLAGGLRSSYNEQFFGPGTRLTVL.

A word on this clone: Germline and junction disagree at one end, which may indicate a read error. The chain combines TRBV7-7 with TRBJ2-3; TRBD2 agrees at 7 bases. Looked up from germline, CDR1 is SSHAT and CDR2 is FNYEAQ (reference sequence). The CDR3 runs to 14 residues. In DNA, the CDR3 is TGTGCTAGCAGCTTGGGAGGGGTTGAGGATACGCAGTATTTT. It encodes CASSLGGVEDTQYF.

The rearrangement links TRBV6-5 to TRBJ1-1, with a weak D call TRBD1 (6 bases). Trimming removed 8 bases at V and 2 bases at J, with 18 bases between. CDR1 is MNHEY and CDR2 is SVGAGI in the germline V gene. This CDR3 region has 15 residues. CDR3 nucleotide sequence: TGTGCCAGCGCACAAGGGGGGGCCGCCAACACTGAAGCTTTCTTT. Translated: CASAQGGAANTEAFF.

V gene TRBV5-4 combines with J gene TRBJ2-1; 9 bases agree with TRBD2. The CDR3 spans 18 residues. With 0 bases clipped from V and 0 bases from J, the junction kept 7 bases outside the gene matches. Germline CDR1 is SGHNT and CDR2 is YYREEE (reference sequence). CDR3 sequence (DNA): TGTGCCAGCAGCTTGGCCGCGGGGGGGGGCCGCTCCTACAATGAGCAGTTCTTC. It is translated as CASSLAAGGGRSYNEQFF.

Turning to this clone: A junction boundary mismatches the germline segment, possibly from a read error. The chain uses TRBV2 and TRBJ1-2, with 7 bases fitting TRBD1. The CDR3 has 11 residues. CDR1 and CDR2 (germline): SNHLY, FYNNEI. The CDR3 spells CASKGQVQSGF. CDR3 sequence (DNA): TGTGCCAGCAAAGGACAGGTCCAAAGCGGCTTC.

The sample holds a few counts of this clone. V is TRBV19 and J is TRBJ2-3; 8 nucleotides line up with TRBD1. This CDR3 has 16 amino acids. Germline trimming cut 1 base from V and 1 base from J; bases unmatched to any gene: 4. Germline V gene sequence: CDR1 LNHDA, CDR2 SQIVND (reference sequence). CDR3 nucleotides: TGTGCCAGTAGTATAGGTGCGGGACAGGGCACAGATACGCAGTATTTT. Protein product: CASSIGAGQGTDTQYF.

The V and J genes are TRBV6-1 and TRBJ1-1; 7 bases fit TRBD1. J was trimmed by 1 base and V by 6 bases; bases with no gene match: 5. This CDR3 contains 14 residues. The V gene's germline CDR1 is MNHNS and CDR2 SASEGT. CDR3 nucleotides: TGTGCCAGCAGGGCAGGGGGTAGGAACACTGAAGCTTTCTTT. Protein sequence: CASRAGGRNTEAFF.

The chain carries TRBV7-8 and TRBJ1-6, with 10 bases that match TRBD1. V gave up 8 bases and J gave up 6 bases; unmatched junction bases: 13. Germline V gene lookup returns CDR1 SGHVS and CDR2 FQNEAQ. CDR3 length: 17 residues. The CDR3 loop is CASRPLSGTGANSPLHF. The CDR3 bases are TGTGCCAGCCGGCCTTTATCCGGGACAGGGGCTAATTCACCCCTCCACTTT.

V and J are TRBV7-8 and TRBJ2-7; TRBD2 matches 11 bases. The CDR3 runs 16 residues. Germline V gene data show CDR1 as SGHVS and CDR2 as FQNEAQ. Unmatched junction bases numbered 7, after V lost 3 bases and J lost 3 bases. CDR3 loop: CASSFRGTSGLYEQYV. The CDR3 DNA follows: TGTGCCAGCAGCTTTCGCGGGACTAGCGGACTCTACGAGCAGTACGTC.

The V call is TRBV4-2, the J call TRBJ2-1; 9 nucleotides agree with TRBD2. Trimming took 0 bases from V and 6 from J; bases not matched to a gene: 21. The CDR3 runs to 21 residues. CDR1 and CDR2 (germline): LGHNA, YNFKEQ. CDR3 region: CASSQDAVDFWREGRGNEQFF. The CDR3 DNA sequence: TGTGCCAGCAGCCAAGATGCGGTGGACTTCTGGCGGGAGGGACGGGGCAATGAGCAGTTCTTC.

The chain recombines TRBV9 with TRBJ2-1, with TRBD2 identical over 12 bases. V was pared by 3 bases and J by 8 bases, with 6 bases of the junction left unmatched. The CDR3 covers 15 residues. The germline V gene has CDR1 SGDLS and CDR2 YYNGEE. The DNA for the CDR3 is TGTGCCAGCAGCGCGACTAGCGGGAGTGTTTATGAGCAGTTCTTC. It codes for CASSATSGSVYEQFF.

CDR3 in DNA: TGTGCCAGCGAGACAGGGGGGGCTGGAAACACCATATATTTT. Translating it yields CASETGGAGNTIYF. This chain joins TRBV9 and TRBJ1-3, with 9 bases aligning to TRBD1. This CDR3 has 14 residues. V was pared by 7 bases and J by 2 bases, with 4 bases of the junction left unmatched. CDR1 SGDLS and CDR2 YYNGEE come from the germline V gene.

CDR3 sequence (DNA): TGCGCCAGCAGCCATCCTTGGGGACAGGGGAGCAACGAGCAGTACTTC. Translating it yields CASSHPWGQGSNEQYF. J is TRBJ2-5 and V is TRBV4-1; TRBD1 aligns across 10 bases. The DNA matches TRBJ2-7 better at its end, which makes the J call doubtful. The CDR3 is made up of 16 amino acids. Germline CDR1 is MGHRA and CDR2 is YSYEKL.

The CDR3 reads CASSLETRGKNEQFF. Written as DNA, the CDR3 is TGTGCCAGCAGCCTAGAGACTAGAGGCAAGAATGAGCAGTTCTTC. J is TRBJ2-1 and V is TRBV28, with D possibly matching TRBD2 (6 bases). Germline assignment: CDR1 MDHEN and CDR2 SYDVKM. Trimming left V 6 bases short and J 7 bases short, with 19 bases between. The CDR3 extends over 15 amino acids.

This chain links TRBV5-4 with TRBJ2-3; D is perhaps TRBD1 (5 bases). V was pared by 4 bases and J by 0 bases, with 12 bases between. The V gene's germline CDR1 is SGHNT and CDR2 YYREEE (reference sequence). This CDR3 region has 15 residues. In nucleotides, the CDR3 is TGTGCCAGCAGCCGACAGATGTGGAGCACAGATACGCAGTATTTT. This sequence encodes CASSRQMWSTDTQYF.

The rearrangement links TRBV5-1 to TRBJ2-5; 10 nucleotides align to TRBD1. In germline, CDR1 is SGHRS, CDR2 YFSETQ. The CDR3 has 15 residues. Trimming cost V 4 bases and J 7 bases; bases outside gene matches: 10. The CDR3 loop reads CASSLTGTGVMTQYF. In DNA, the CDR3 is TGCGCCAGCAGCCTAACCGGGACAGGGGTTATGACCCAGTACTTC.

The rearrangement links TRBV9 to TRBJ2-5; maybe TRBD2 (7 bases). CDR1 SGDLS and CDR2 YYNGEE come from the germline V gene. This CDR3 contains 16 residues. V gave up 3 bases and J gave up 5 bases, with 20 bases separating them. Here the CDR3 reads CASSEGGGSAGETQYF. Here the CDR3 DNA reads TGTGCCAGCAGCGAGGGGGGGGGTAGTGCGGGGGAGACCCAGTACTTC.

V usage is TRBV7-3 and J usage is TRBJ1-2, with D perhaps TRBD1 (5 bases). V lost 5 bases and J 4 bases, leaving 11 bases between the germline ends. CDR1 is SGHTA, CDR2 FQGTGA, per germline. This CDR3 has 13 residues. The CDR3 sequence is CASSPGGGYGYTF. The CDR3 bases are TGTGCCAGCAGCCCCGGCGGGGGCTATGGCTACACCTTC.

This clone was recorded a few times. The chain employs TRBV19 and TRBJ2-7; 8 positions agree with TRBD2. From germline, CDR1 is LNHDA and CDR2 SQIVND (reference sequence). CDR3 size: 14 residues. After removal of 4 bases from V and 7 bases from J, the junction contained 9 bases not matched to a gene. CDR3 sequence reads: CASSTSGGYYEQYF. In nucleotides, the CDR3 is TGTGCCAGTAGTACCAGCGGGGGATATTATGAGCAGTACTTC.

Comments on this clone: A junction end diverges from the germline sequence, so it may reflect a read error. The rearrangement joins TRBV7-9 to TRBJ2-3; 10 bases align to TRBD2. The CDR3 is 16 residues long. CDR1 is SEHNR, CDR2 FQNEAQ, per germline (reference sequence). The CDR3 sequence is CSSPRLAGPYTDTQYF. Written as DNA, the CDR3 is TGTTCCAGCCCCCGACTAGCGGGTCCTTACACAGATACGCAGTATTTT.

The rearrangement joins TRBV2 to TRBJ2-3, with 9 bases identical to TRBD1. Per germline, CDR1 SNHLY and CDR2 FYNNEI. The V gene end was trimmed by 11 bases and the J gene end by 0 bases; junction bases not matched to a gene: 3. This CDR3 contains 13 residues. CDR3 residues: CAGDRESTDTQYF. CDR3 coding DNA: TGTGCCGGGGACAGGGAAAGCACAGATACGCAGTATTTT. Looking up the rest from reference TRBV2 and TRBJ2-3 gives the full variable domain: EPEVTQTPSHQVTQMGQEVILRCVPISNHLYFYWYRQILGQKVEFLVSFYNNEISEKSEIFDDQFSVERPDGSNFTLKIRSTKLEDSAMYFCAGDRESTDTQYFGPGTRLTVL.

This chain links TRBV7-2 with TRBJ2-3, with 7 bases identical to TRBD2. Losses at the gene ends were 3 bases for V and 5 bases for J; bases not matched to a gene: 11. CDR1 and CDR2 from the germline V gene are SGHTA and FQGNSA. The CDR3 has 16 residues. CDR3 loop: CASSFPRGDSRDTQYF. The CDR3, as DNA: TGTGCCAGCAGCTTCCCTCGGGGGGACTCAAGAGATACGCAGTATTTT. Full variable domain (remainder filled in from reference TRBV7-2 and TRBJ2-3): GAGVSQSPSNKVTEKGKDVELRCDPISGHTALYWYRQSLGQGLEFLIYFQGNSAPDKSGLPSDRFSAERTGGSVSTLTIQRTQQEDSAVYLCASSFPRGDSRDTQYFGPGTRLTVL.

In its sample, this clone was seen once. The chain links TRBV11-3 to TRBJ2-7; TRBD2 might be the D (6 bases). CDR1 and CDR2 (germline): SGHNT, YENEEA. The CDR3 runs 14 residues. The V gene lost 4 bases and the J gene lost 9 bases, with 19 bases spanning the gap. The CDR3 DNA is TGTGCCAGCAGCTCGGGGGACCGTAACTCATGGCAGTACGTC. Its protein product is CASSSGDRNSWQYV.

This chain links TRBV19 with TRBJ2-1, with 10 bases lining up with TRBD2. The CDR3 spans 14 residues. CDR1 LNHDA and CDR2 SQIVND come from the germline V gene (reference sequence). Germline trimming cut 3 bases from V and 8 bases from J; bases unmatched to any gene: 4. CDR3 loop: CASSIPAGGDEQFF. The CDR3 nucleotides read TGTGCCAGTAGTATCCCAGCGGGAGGGGATGAGCAGTTCTTC.